Below, 9 T cell receptor beta chains from the same sample are listed, as sequenced in a study of Graves' ophthalmopathy and Graves' hyperthyroidism. The TCR beta CDR3 regions underwent amplification from RNA transcripts. Investigators did first-round RT-PCR with HTBI primers, then second-round multiplex PCR. TCRdb recomputed calls from the multiplex PCR reads with MiXCR, one row per CDR3 protein. The table shows about 1.2 million distinct CDR3 sequences, with about 36% occurring only once. Sequencing input: peripheral blood or thyroid tissue (not recorded which). These receptors were obtained from an adult man with Graves' hyperthyroidism.

This clonotype showed up just a few times. The chain combines TRBV10-1 with TRBJ2-5; no reliable D call. CDR3 length equals 13 residues. V was cut by 3 bases and J by 1 base, with 6 bases left in between. CDR1 is WNHNN, CDR2 SYGVQD, per germline (reference sequence). This chain's CDR3 is CASSETAQETQYF. DNA for the CDR3: TGCGCCAGCAGTGAAACAGCCCAAGAGACCCAGTACTTC.

This clonotype appeared many times. The genes are TRBV7-2 and TRBJ1-5; D uncertain. The CDR3 is 13 amino acids. Trimming removed 6 bases at V and 6 bases at J, with 12 bases between. CDR1 SGHTA and CDR2 FQGNSA come from the germline V gene. The CDR3 loop reads CASSSRDGQPQHF. The CDR3 DNA is TGTGCCAGCAGTTCCCGGGATGGTCAGCCCCAGCATTTT.

The chain uses TRBV7-9 and TRBJ1-2; weak D call: TRBD1 (6 bases). CDR1 and CDR2 from the germline V gene are SEHNR and FQNEAQ (reference sequence). The CDR3 loop spans 13 amino acids. The V end lost 6 bases, the J end lost 7 bases, and 15 bases lay between the germline ends. The DNA for the CDR3 is TGTGCCAGCAGTCCCGTACAGGGTGGTGGCTACACCTTC. It translates to CASSPVQGGGYTF. The full variable domain, completed using reference TRBV7-9 and TRBJ1-2, is DTGVSQNPRHKITKRGQNVTFRCDPISEHNRLYWYRQTLGQGPEFLTYFQNEAQLEKSRLLSDRFSAERPKGSFSTLEIQRTEQGDSAMYLCASSPVQGGGYTFGSGTRLTVV.

The chain carries TRBV15 and TRBJ1-2; 9 bases match TRBD1. CDR1 is LNHNV and CDR2 is YYDKDF in the germline V gene (reference sequence). CDR3 length: 17 amino acids. Trimming cost V 0 bases and J 8 bases; bases outside gene matches: 13. This chain's CDR3 is CATSRDLTGQGIGGYTF. DNA of the CDR3: TGTGCCACCAGCAGAGATTTAACTGGACAGGGGATCGGCGGCTACACCTTC.

Here the CDR3 DNA reads TGCAGCGTTGAAAGGGACAGGGGCTACACCTTC. Translated, it gives CSVERDRGYTF. The rearrangement joins TRBV29-1 to TRBJ1-2, with TRBD1 identical over 8 bases. Trimming removed 2 bases from V and 8 bases from J; junction bases left unmatched: 1. This CDR3 has 11 amino acids. Germline CDR1 is SQVTM and CDR2 is ANQGSEA.

The V call is TRBV20-1, the J call TRBJ1-2; D ambiguous. CDR1 is DFQATT, CDR2 SNEGSKA, per germline (reference sequence). Deletions cut 1 base from V and 1 base from J, with 7 bases between. The CDR3 contains 13 residues. The CDR3 is CSARGTVNYGYTF. The CDR3 DNA reads TGCAGTGCTAGAGGGACCGTTAACTATGGCTACACCTTC.

The V call is TRBV10-2, the J call TRBJ1-2; the match to TRBD1 covers 7 bases. CDR1 and CDR2 (germline): WSHSY, SAAADI. Losses at the gene ends were 0 bases for V and 8 bases for J; bases not matched to a gene: 9. The CDR3 sequence is 15 residues long. The CDR3 spells CASSESMTGHMGYTF. CDR3 nucleotides: TGCGCCAGCAGTGAGTCGATGACAGGGCACATGGGCTACACCTTC.

In the case of this clonotype: This CDR3 fails to terminate in the conserved phenylalanine or tryptophan, so it likely reflects a read error. CDR3 protein: CASSLDFGGSGYGYTL. Written as DNA, the CDR3 is TGCGCCAGCAGCTTGGATTTTGGGGGCTCCGGCTATGGCTACACCCTC. This chain joins TRBV5-1 and TRBJ1-2; TRBD1 might be the D (6 bases). Trimming removed 0 bases at V and 4 bases at J, with 16 bases between. This CDR3 spans 16 amino acids. Germline V lookup: CDR1 SGHRS, CDR2 YFSETQ.

In its sample, this clonotype was seen many times. Here the CDR3 DNA reads TGTGCCAGCAGCTTGTTAGGGAACCTCCACTTT. This encodes CASSLLGNLHF. The rearrangement joins TRBV7-9 to TRBJ1-6, with D unresolved. V was trimmed by 3 bases and J by 15 bases, leaving 9 bases between them. The CDR3 spans 11 residues. The V gene's germline CDR1 is SEHNR and CDR2 FQNEAQ (reference sequence).